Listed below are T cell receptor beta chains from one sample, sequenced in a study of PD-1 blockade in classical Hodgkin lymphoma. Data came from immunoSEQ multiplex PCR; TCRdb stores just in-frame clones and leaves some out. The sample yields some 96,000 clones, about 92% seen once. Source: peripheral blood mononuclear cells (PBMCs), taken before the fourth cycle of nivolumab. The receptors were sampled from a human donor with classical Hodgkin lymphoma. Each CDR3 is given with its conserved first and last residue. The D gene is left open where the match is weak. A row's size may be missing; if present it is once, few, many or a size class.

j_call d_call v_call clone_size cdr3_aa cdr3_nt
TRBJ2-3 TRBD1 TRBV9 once CASRESGTASSTDTQYF TGTGCCAGCAGAGAATCAGGGACAGCCTCCAGCACAGATACGCAGTATTTT
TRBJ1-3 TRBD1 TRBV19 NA CASSILTGSSGNTIYF TGTGCCAGTAGTATTTTGACAGGGTCCTCTGGAAACACCATATATTTT
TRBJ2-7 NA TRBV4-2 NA CASSPSQASPYEQYF TGTGCCAGCAGCCCCTCCCAGGCTAGCCCCTACGAGCAGTACTTC
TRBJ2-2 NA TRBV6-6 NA CASSPRVAANTGELFF TGTGCCAGCAGTCCCCGGGTAGCGGCGAACACCGGGGAGCTGTTTTTT
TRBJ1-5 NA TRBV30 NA CACKRGKNQPQHF TGTGCCTGCAAACGGGGGAAAAATCAGCCCCAGCATTTT
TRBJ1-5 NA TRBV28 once CASSLPNQPQHF TGTGCCAGCAGTTTACCCAATCAGCCCCAGCATTTT
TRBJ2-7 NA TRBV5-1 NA CASSLGPPGISYEQYF TGCGCCAGCAGCTTGGGACCCCCAGGAATCTCCTACGAGCAGTACTTC
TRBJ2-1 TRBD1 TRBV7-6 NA CASSLAGTDYNEQFF TGTGCCAGCAGCTTAGCCGGGACAGACTACAATGAGCAGTTCTTC
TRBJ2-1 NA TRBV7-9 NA CASSLPGSYNEQFF TGTGCCAGCAGCTTACCAGGATCCTACAATGAGCAGTTCTTC
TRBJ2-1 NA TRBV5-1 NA CASSFRPQNLNEQFF TGCGCCAGCAGCTTTAGACCACAGAATCTCAATGAGCAGTTCTTC
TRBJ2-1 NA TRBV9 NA CASSVDRGEQFF TGTGCCAGCAGCGTAGACCGCGGGGAGCAGTTCTTC
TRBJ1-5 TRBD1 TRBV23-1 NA CASSYDRDNQPQHF TGCGCCAGCAGTTACGACAGGGACAATCAGCCCCAGCATTTT
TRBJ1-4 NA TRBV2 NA CASSADRFAEKLFF TGTGCCAGCAGCGCCGACAGGTTTGCCGAAAAACTGTTTTTT
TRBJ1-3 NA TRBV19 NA CASSIPDTSGGNTIYF TGTGCCAGTAGTATTCCCGACACGTCAGGTGGAAACACCATATATTTT
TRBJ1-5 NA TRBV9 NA CASSVGPSVGSNQPQHF TGTGCCAGCAGCGTAGGCCCCAGTGTGGGCAGCAATCAGCCCCAGCATTTT
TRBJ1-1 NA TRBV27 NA CASEGGTEAFF TGTGCCAGCGAAGGGGGCACTGAAGCTTTCTTT
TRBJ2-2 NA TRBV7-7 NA CASSLVAGTGELFF TGTGCCAGCAGCTTAGTAGCAGGCACCGGGGAGCTGTTTTTT
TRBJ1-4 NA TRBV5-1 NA CASSLGRNEKLFF TGCGCCAGCAGCTTGGGCAGGAATGAAAAACTGTTTTTT
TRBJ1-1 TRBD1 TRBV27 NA CASSFRGANTEAFF TGTGCCAGCAGTTTCAGGGGGGCTAACACTGAAGCTTTCTTT
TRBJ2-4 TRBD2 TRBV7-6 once CASSLAGGSKNIQYF TGTGCCAGCAGCTTAGCCGGCGGGAGTAAAAACATTCAGTACTTC
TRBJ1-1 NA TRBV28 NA CASSLGGELGVLF TGTGCCAGCAGTTTAGGGGGGGAGCTAGGGGTTTTGTTT
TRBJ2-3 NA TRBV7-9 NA CASSPHGGSTDTQYF TGTGCCAGCAGCCCCCACGGGGGAAGCACAGATACGCAGTATTTT
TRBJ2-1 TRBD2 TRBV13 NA CASNSGRDSNEQFF TGTGCCAGTAATAGCGGGAGGGATAGCAATGAGCAGTTCTTC
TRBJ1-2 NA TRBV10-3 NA CAISEPAFNYGYTF TGTGCCATCAGCGAACCGGCATTCAACTATGGCTACACCTTC
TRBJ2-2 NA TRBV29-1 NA CSSLITGELFF TGCAGCTCATTGATCACCGGGGAGCTGTTTTTT
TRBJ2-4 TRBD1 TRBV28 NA CASSLHQGTGTKNIQYF TGTGCCAGCAGTTTACACCAAGGGACAGGGACCAAAAACATTCAGTACTTC
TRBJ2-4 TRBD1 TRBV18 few CASSPGQGGGIQYF TGTGCCAGCTCACCTGGACAGGGAGGCGGCATTCAGTACTTC
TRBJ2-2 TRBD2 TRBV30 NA CAWSVGRGGRTGELFF TGTGCCTGGAGTGTAGGGAGGGGAGGAAGGACCGGGGAGCTGTTTTTT
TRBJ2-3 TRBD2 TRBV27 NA CASSQPGTSGSSTDTQYF TGTGCCAGCAGTCAACCCGGGACTAGCGGTTCTAGCACAGATACGCAGTATTTT